This T cell receptor (beta chain) emerged from a study of cytomegalovirus exposure and HLA in healthy donors (dated by TCRdb to 2015 to 2018). A note on the overall study: The 500 to 800 repertoires of the first cohort and the 110 or so validation repertoires were produced on the same platform, according to a later analysis. The study aimed to test whether cataloging public T cell receptors could reveal signatures of past pathogen exposure. To predict cytomegalovirus infection status, the study brought together high-throughput TCR immunosequencing, statistical association of individual TCRs with disease status, and machine learning. A separate validation cohort of about 110 different subjects was used in addition to the roughly 720-subject first cohort.

Looking up the germline V gene (reference sequence) yields CDR1 PRHDT and CDR2 FYEKMQ. Measured from the cysteine to the phenylalanine, the CDR3 is 15 residues long. Left in the record is the CDR3 DNA by itself, 45 bases read in frame from the first base. Clipping removes 6 bases from V and 5 bases from J, with 8 as the unmatched junction base count. With regard to this clone: The antigen it recognizes is unknown. No much larger clone is present one base from it, and per-base qualities are unavailable.

Library creation used the immunoSEQ multiplex PCR assay. The authors' analysis ran thus. A statistical classification framework was built to diagnose cytomegalovirus status from the catalog of TCR beta chain sequences. In its TCRdb copy, this immuneACCESS table keeps in-frame sequences only and misses some clones. Where compared with another copy, unresolved V genes explain less than half of these, and the others have no known cause. The D gene and trimming were derived from the DNA, and the V and J assignments and clone size from that table. The sample data list 98,000 or so clones, and approximately 96% of these were observed just once. Of the sample, roughly 0.7% falls within the top ten clones. What the authors observed across the whole study: Most TCR sequences were seen in very few donors, while some public TCRs were found in many individuals. A later analysis lacked HLA typing for the validation cohort, so it scored co-occurrence in that cohort across all 120 repertoires. The classifier was reported to diagnose cytomegalovirus status with high specificity and sensitivity in both the original and validation cohorts. A few of the identified cytomegalovirus-associated TCR beta chains were confirmed in vitro to be specific for cytomegalovirus antigens. The authors suggested that the approach could potentially be extended to other disease states and immunological phenotypes. In a later analysis, TCRs clustered in the first cohort were found to also tend to co-occur in the 110 or so validation repertoires, with 94% of cluster scores above 0. The study listed around 160 TCR beta chains as associated with cytomegalovirus.

Donors formed part of the validation cohort, which comprised 95 to 150 subjects and was distinct from the first cohort of under 850 subjects. The TCR was taken from a woman under 30 in good health and CMV-seronegative. In this chain, TRBV13 is recombined with TRBJ2-1, with 9 bases aligning to TRBD1. Sequencing was done on a sample of PBMCs. The CDR3 protein: CASRYPGQGNNEQFF. The base sequence is TGTGCCAGCAGATATCCGGGACAGGGCAACAATGAGCAGTTCTTC. Reference TRBV13 and TRBJ2-1 proteins supply the regions before and after the CDR3; the full variable domain is: AAGVIQSPRHLIKEKRETATLKCYPIPRHDTVYWYQQGPGQDPQFLISFYEKMQSDKGSIPDRFSAQQFSDYHSELNMSSLELGDSALYFCASRYPGQGNNEQFFGPGTRLTVL.